These 2 T cell receptor beta chains share one sample of origin, sequenced in a study of T cell repertoires in cytomegalovirus infection. TCRdb recomputed calls from the reads with MiXCR, one row per CDR3 protein. In the table there are 250,000 to 300,000 distinct CDR3 sequences, 20% to 25% of which are singletons. These receptors have no identified antigens. The source material was cultured PBMCs, sampled from culture after CMV antigen stimulation. The receptors here all came from a human donor in good health (CMV status not recorded). Some clones in this sample may be carry-over from other donors' samples.

This clonotype was counted between two and nine times. The rearrangement joins TRBV6-2 or TRBV6-3 to TRBJ2-1, with no clear D. Trimming left V 7 bases short and J 15 bases short, with 16 bases between. In germline, CDR1 is MNHEY, CDR2 SVGEGT. The CDR3 spans 11 residues. The CDR3: CASTSAETPFF. The CDR3 DNA follows: TGTGCCAGCACCTCGGCCGAAACCCCGTTCTTC.

At least ten counts were recorded for this clonotype. Here the CDR3 reads CASSTHRVPVYQPQHF. CDR3 DNA: TGTGCCAGCAGCACTCACAGGGTGCCGGTCTATCAGCCCCAGCATTTT. The chain has TRBV7-2 and TRBJ1-5; tentative D call: TRBD1 (6 bases). Trimming removed 5 bases from V and 5 bases from J, with 19 bases in between. Germline values: CDR1 SGHTA, CDR2 FQGNSA. This CDR3 is 16 amino acids long.